This T cell receptor beta chain was observed in a study of human thymus T cells. Study-wide results and limits: Repertoires sampled from thymus and blood appeared biased in V and J gene usage.

Sequenced by immunoSEQ multiplex PCR; TCRdb stores in-frame clones only, minus some. Among 45,000 to 75,000 clones listed, 94% were seen once. All donors were healthy Finnish infants who were undergoing corrective surgery to treat congenital heart defects. A roughly 0.45-1 mL peripheral blood aliquot was taken intraoperatively from four of eight donors. Blood DNA came from all available leukocytes, not a fixed cell number. Concerning this clone: Its antigen is unidentified.

This CDR3 spans 14 amino acids. V was clipped by 1 base and J by 2 bases, with 8 bases between them. The germline V gene has CDR1 SGDLS and CDR2 YYNGEE. The sample taken for sequencing was blood. The clonotype originates from a boy under two years old with a congenital heart defect but otherwise immunologically healthy. This chain connects TRBV9 to TRBJ2-3, with a possible D match to TRBD2 (6 bases). CDR3 sequence reads: CASSVMRDTDTQYF. DNA of the CDR3: TGTGCCAGCAGCGTAATGCGGGACACAGATACGCAGTATTTT.